This entry concerns a single TCR beta chain. Antigen specificity is unknown. TCRdb fed the 5' RACE reads into MiXCR, producing one record per CDR3 protein. This sample has about 350,000 distinct CDR3 sequences, with approximately 29% found just once. Germline CDR1 and CDR2: LGHNA and YSLEER. Trimming removed 0 bases from V and 0 bases from J, with 13 bases in between. This CDR3 contains 17 residues. The data originate from a study of T-cell memory formation after mild COVID-19. Study background: The two donors had largely donor-specific TCR clusters. Study-level points and caveats: Pre-infection memory carried some responding clones, suggesting that cross-reactive memory joined.

This chain joins TRBV4-3 and TRBJ2-3; the D gene is possibly TRBD2 (5 bases). The origin of this receptor is an adult woman who had mild COVID-19 (a few samples of this study predate the infection). Cell type and time point are not known. The sample was PBMCs or a T cell subset sorted from them (not recorded which). The CDR3 reads CASSQDMSGTSTDTQYF. The CDR3 region has the DNA TGCGCCAGCAGCCAAGATATGAGCGGTACTAGCACAGATACGCAGTATTTT.